The rows below give T cell receptor beta chains drawn from one sample of a study of blood T cell repertoires in COVID-19. Some clones are missing from TCRdb's copy, which holds only in-frame ones; the method was immunoSEQ multiplex PCR. This table has about 56,000 clones, 80% to 85% appearing once. Sample: peripheral blood. The receptor set was obtained from an elderly woman with acute or convalescent COVID-19. The conserved cysteine and the conserved F or W are not part of the CDR3 here. The order of the fields is CDR3 length, J gene, V gene, CDR3 protein.

cdr3_length: 8; j_call: TRBJ1-2; v_call: TRBV30; cdr3_aa: AWSLSGYT
cdr3_length: 11; j_call: TRBJ1-2; v_call: TRBV5-1; cdr3_aa: ASSTGQFYGYT
cdr3_length: 16; j_call: TRBJ2-7; v_call: TRBV10-2; cdr3_aa: ASSKNPPGGDRLHEQY
cdr3_length: 14; j_call: TRBJ1-6; v_call: TRBV14; cdr3_aa: ASSQLPGASNSPLH
cdr3_length: 15; j_call: TRBJ1-1; v_call: TRBV7-6; cdr3_aa: ASSLGSRQPWNTEAF
cdr3_length: 12; j_call: TRBJ1-5; v_call: TRBV6-5; cdr3_aa: ASSHRDSNQPQH
cdr3_length: 12; j_call: TRBJ1-2; v_call: TRBV28; cdr3_aa: ASSGTGSPGGYT
cdr3_length: 11; j_call: TRBJ1-1; v_call: TRBV19; cdr3_aa: ASSFRGSTEAF
cdr3_length: 13; j_call: TRBJ2-1; v_call: TRBV2; cdr3_aa: ASNPGLSIADEQF
cdr3_length: 12; j_call: TRBJ2-4; v_call: TRBV2; cdr3_aa: ASGMGQGGNIQY
cdr3_length: 12; j_call: TRBJ1-1; v_call: TRBV6-5; cdr3_aa: ASSYRQKNTEAF
cdr3_length: 13; j_call: TRBJ2-7; v_call: TRBV9; cdr3_aa: ASGVDPMSSYEQY
cdr3_length: 16; j_call: TRBJ1-4; v_call: TRBV12-5; cdr3_aa: ASGLVLGGALVGEKLF
cdr3_length: 13; j_call: TRBJ2-1; v_call: TRBV5-1; cdr3_aa: ASSIRQGSYNEQF
cdr3_length: 11; j_call: TRBJ2-3; v_call: TRBV2; cdr3_aa: ASHSPKGDTQY
cdr3_length: 13; j_call: TRBJ1-5; v_call: TRBV19; cdr3_aa: ASSDRGMNNQPQH
cdr3_length: 14; j_call: TRBJ1-5; v_call: TRBV6-2/TRBV6-3; cdr3_aa: ASSSWVGTVFEPQH
cdr3_length: 12; j_call: TRBJ2-7; v_call: TRBV7-2; cdr3_aa: ASSLLAGEYEQY
cdr3_length: 14; j_call: TRBJ1-1; v_call: TRBV27; cdr3_aa: ASSLGQGGWNTEAF
cdr3_length: 13; j_call: TRBJ2-1; v_call: TRBV5-1; cdr3_aa: ASTPRGLFLNEQF
cdr3_length: 13; j_call: TRBJ2-7; v_call: TRBV5-6; cdr3_aa: ASSLDRGSSYEQY
cdr3_length: 12; j_call: TRBJ2-2; v_call: TRBV30; cdr3_aa: AWRLAGINGELF
cdr3_length: 13; j_call: TRBJ2-1; v_call: TRBV12-5; cdr3_aa: ASGLGLASAPEQF
cdr3_length: 14; j_call: TRBJ2-7; v_call: TRBV4-1; cdr3_aa: ASSQDRLAGSYEQY
cdr3_length: 12; j_call: TRBJ2-2; v_call: TRBV25-1; cdr3_aa: ASSVTTNTGELF
cdr3_length: 13; j_call: TRBJ1-1; v_call: TRBV19; cdr3_aa: AIRRPGRSDTEAF
cdr3_length: 12; j_call: TRBJ1-4; v_call: TRBV4-2; cdr3_aa: ASSQGGGDEKLF
cdr3_length: 11; j_call: TRBJ2-3; v_call: TRBV12-5; cdr3_aa: ASDAGKTDTQY
cdr3_length: 17; j_call: TRBJ2-1; v_call: TRBV18; cdr3_aa: ASSPTGGGFGFSYNEQF
cdr3_length: 14; j_call: TRBJ2-7; v_call: TRBV5-4; cdr3_aa: ASSLVGRGYSYEQY
cdr3_length: 13; j_call: TRBJ1-3; v_call: TRBV25-1; cdr3_aa: ASSELGGSGNTIY
cdr3_length: 12; j_call: TRBJ1-2; v_call: TRBV14; cdr3_aa: ASSLRRGDYGYT
cdr3_length: 10; j_call: TRBJ1-2; v_call: TRBV3-1/TRBV3-2; cdr3_aa: ASSPGTGGYT
cdr3_length: 12; j_call: TRBJ1-3; v_call: TRBV25-1; cdr3_aa: ASLDTSSGNTIY
cdr3_length: 12; j_call: TRBJ1-2; v_call: TRBV7-9; cdr3_aa: ASSPGLANYGYT
cdr3_length: 13; j_call: TRBJ2-1; v_call: TRBV27; cdr3_aa: ASSLADPRYNEQF
cdr3_length: 15; j_call: TRBJ2-6; v_call: TRBV9; cdr3_aa: ASSVGDRSSGANVLT
cdr3_length: 10; j_call: TRBJ2-1; v_call: TRBV2; cdr3_aa: ASSEALSEQF
cdr3_length: 12; j_call: TRBJ2-1; v_call: TRBV2; cdr3_aa: ASRTSGGSNEQF
cdr3_length: 11; j_call: TRBJ2-7; v_call: TRBV7-9; cdr3_aa: ASSLAGSYEQY
cdr3_length: 13; j_call: TRBJ1-3; v_call: TRBV7-9; cdr3_aa: ASSADRLSGNTIY
cdr3_length: 11; j_call: TRBJ1-1; v_call: TRBV10-1; cdr3_aa: ASSQDLNTEAF
cdr3_length: 17; j_call: TRBJ2-1; v_call: TRBV27; cdr3_aa: ASSPTPLAGGKSYNEQF
cdr3_length: 15; j_call: TRBJ1-5; v_call: TRBV2; cdr3_aa: ASRAREGYFSNQPQH
cdr3_length: 13; j_call: TRBJ2-5; v_call: TRBV6-6; cdr3_aa: ASSYGGGGKETQY
cdr3_length: 14; j_call: TRBJ2-3; v_call: TRBV19; cdr3_aa: ASSRTAGTGTDTQY
cdr3_length: 17; j_call: TRBJ1-3; v_call: TRBV19; cdr3_aa: ASSIDVSGAYLSGNTIY
cdr3_length: 12; j_call: TRBJ1-1; v_call: TRBV5-6; cdr3_aa: ASSSGTNNTEAF
cdr3_length: 13; j_call: TRBJ1-2; v_call: TRBV27; cdr3_aa: ASRTRGQGGYGYT
cdr3_length: 15; j_call: TRBJ2-3; v_call: TRBV11-2; cdr3_aa: ASSFVVWGRNTDTQY
cdr3_length: 12; j_call: TRBJ1-2; v_call: TRBV3-1/TRBV3-2; cdr3_aa: ASRQGTLFYGYT
cdr3_length: 13; j_call: TRBJ1-2; v_call: TRBV5-1; cdr3_aa: ASSQGPGANYGYT
cdr3_length: 14; j_call: TRBJ1-3; v_call: TRBV19; cdr3_aa: ASSSPGQLSGNTIY